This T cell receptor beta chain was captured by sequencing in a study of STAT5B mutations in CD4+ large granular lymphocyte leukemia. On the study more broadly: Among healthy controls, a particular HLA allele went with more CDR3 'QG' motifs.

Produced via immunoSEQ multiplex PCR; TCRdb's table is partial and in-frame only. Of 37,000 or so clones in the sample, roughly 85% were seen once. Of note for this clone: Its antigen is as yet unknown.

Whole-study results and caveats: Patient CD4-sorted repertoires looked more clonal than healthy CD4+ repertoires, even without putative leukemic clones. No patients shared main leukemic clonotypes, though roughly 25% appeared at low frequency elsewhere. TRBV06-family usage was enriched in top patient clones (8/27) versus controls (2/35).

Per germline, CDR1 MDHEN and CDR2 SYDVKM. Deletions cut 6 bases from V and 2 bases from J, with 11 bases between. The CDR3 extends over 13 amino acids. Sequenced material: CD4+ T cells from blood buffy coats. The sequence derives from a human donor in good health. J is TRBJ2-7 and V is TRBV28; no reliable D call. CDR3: CASRTGVAYEQYF. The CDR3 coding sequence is TGTGCCAGCAGAACGGGCGTTGCCTACGAGCAGTACTTC. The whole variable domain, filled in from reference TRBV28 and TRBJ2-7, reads DVKVTQSSRYLVKRTGEKVFLECVQDMDHENMFWYRQDPGLGLRLIYFSYDVKMKEKGDIPEGYSVSREKKERFSLILESASTNQTSMYLCASRTGVAYEQYFGPGTRLTVT.